The clone carrying this TCR beta chain was detected once. Its target is not known. The sample comes from a study of cytomegalovirus exposure and HLA in healthy donors. Study findings and constraints: Analysis was carried out at a later point, and it linked a missense DCLRE1C variant to TCR beta V- and J-gene trimming.

13 Jbeta primers and 60 Vbeta primers were used for the PCR. Generated by immunoSEQ multiplex PCR, the TCRdb table keeps only in-frame clones and is missing some. This table holds tens of thousands of clones, 80% found once. The CDR3 consists of 14 residues. Between the trimmed V and J ends, which lost 2 bases and 0 bases, there was a span of 7 bases. The V gene's germline CDR1 is SGHRS and CDR2 YFSETQ. V is TRBV5-1 and J is TRBJ2-3; TRBD1 might be the D (5 bases). This clonotype originated in a woman aged 50 to 60 in good health and CMV-seropositive. The specimen was PBMCs. This chain's CDR3 is CASSFQGSTDTQYF. The CDR3 coding sequence is TGCGCCAGCAGCTTCCAGGGAAGCACAGATACGCAGTATTTT.